The 5 T cell receptor beta chains in this list originate from one sample, sequenced in a study of T cell responses to AZD1222 COVID-19 vaccine. Profiled with immunoSEQ multiplex PCR; TCRdb holds only in-frame clones, not every one. The repertoire holds around 150,000 clones, with 80% to 95% as singletons. Sequenced here: peripheral blood, sampled on day 0 of AZD1222 vaccination. These TCRs come from an adult in good health.

The CDR3 bases are TGCAGCGTTCTGGGGGCGGGGACCGGGGAGCTGTTTTTT. Its protein product is CSVLGAGTGELFF. The chain combines TRBV29-1 with TRBJ2-2, with D perhaps TRBD1 or TRBD2 (6 bases each). V dropped 5 bases and J dropped 5 bases, with 12 bases sitting between them. The CDR3 loop spans 13 amino acids. Germline CDR1 reads SQVTM; CDR2 reads ANQGSEA.

This clone came up once. The chain carries TRBV7-8 and TRBJ2-7; D call uncertain. The CDR3 totals 14 residues. Per germline, CDR1 SGHVS and CDR2 FQNEAQ. V dropped 0 bases and J dropped 0 bases, with 6 bases sitting between them. The CDR3: CASSLATSSYEQYF. CDR3 nucleotide sequence: TGTGCCAGCAGCTTAGCTACCAGCTCCTACGAGCAGTACTTC. Full variable domain (remainder filled in from reference TRBV7-8 and TRBJ2-7): GAGVSQSPRYKVAKRGQDVALRCDPISGHVSLFWYQQALGQGPEFLTYFQNEAQLDKSGLPSDRFFAERPEGSVSTLKIQRTQQEDSAVYLCASSLATSSYEQYFGPGTRLTVT.

The chain carries TRBV3-1 (or the pseudogene TRBV3-2) and TRBJ2-1; TRBD2 matches at 11 bases. The germline CDR1 and CDR2 sequences are LGHDT and YNNKEL (reference sequence). V lost 1 base and J lost 10; bases outside the gene matches: 6. The CDR3 is made up of 15 amino acids. This CDR3 is CASSQGGLAAKEQFF. CDR3 bases: TGTGCCAGCAGCCAAGGGGGACTAGCGGCGAAAGAGCAGTTCTTC.

The chain links TRBV4-1 to TRBJ2-7; TRBD2 aligns across 11 bases. CDR1 and CDR2 from the germline V gene are MGHRA and YSYEKL. With V trimmed by 4 bases and J by 0 bases, 11 bases remained unmatched. CDR3 size: 18 residues. CDR3 sequence reads: CASSLQTSGTFDSYEQYF. Written as DNA, the CDR3 is TGCGCCAGCAGCCTACAGACTAGCGGGACGTTCGACTCCTACGAGCAGTACTTC.

This rearrangement joins TRBV5-1 to TRBJ2-7, with TRBD2 identical over 11 bases. Germline V gives CDR1 SGHRS, CDR2 YFSETQ. J gave up 1 base and V 0 bases, and 6 bases lay outside the gene matches. The CDR3 loop spans 17 amino acids. The CDR3: CASSLAARLAGSYEQYF. The CDR3 DNA reads as TGCGCCAGCAGCTTGGCCGCAAGACTAGCGGGGTCCTACGAGCAGTACTTC. Looking up the rest from reference TRBV5-1 and TRBJ2-7 gives the full variable domain: KAGVTQTPRYLIKTRGQQVTLSCSPISGHRSVSWYQQTPGQGLQFLFEYFSETQRNKGNFPGRFSGRQFSNSRSEMNVSTLELGDSALYLCASSLAARLAGSYEQYFGPGTRLTVT.